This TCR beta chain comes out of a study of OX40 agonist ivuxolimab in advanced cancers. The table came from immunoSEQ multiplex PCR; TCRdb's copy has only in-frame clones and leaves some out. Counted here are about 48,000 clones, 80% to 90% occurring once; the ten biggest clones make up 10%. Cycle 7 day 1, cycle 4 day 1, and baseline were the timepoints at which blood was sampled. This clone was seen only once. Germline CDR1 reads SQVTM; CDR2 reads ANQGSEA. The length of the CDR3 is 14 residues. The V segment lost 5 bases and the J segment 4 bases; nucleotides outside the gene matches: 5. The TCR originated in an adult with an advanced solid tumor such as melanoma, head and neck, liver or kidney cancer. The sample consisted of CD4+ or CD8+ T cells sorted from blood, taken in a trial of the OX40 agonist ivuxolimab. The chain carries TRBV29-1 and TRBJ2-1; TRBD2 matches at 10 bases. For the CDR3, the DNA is TGCAGCGTTTTCTTAGCGGGAGGATACAATGAGCAGTTCTTC. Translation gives CSVFLAGGYNEQFF.